The clone carrying this T cell receptor beta chain came up many times. The antigen is unknown. In the study's own analysis: Clinicopathological groups differed in CDR3, with these differences serving to build a distant-metastasis classifier for papillary thyroid cancer. TCRdb called clones again from the PCR reads with MiXCR. TCRdb, rather than the study authors, made the V and J calls. The sample includes approximately 82,000 clones, under 15% seen only once; the top ten take over 7%. The sample belongs to a study of metastatic and nonmetastatic thyroid tumors. Findings of the study overall: Significantly higher TCR beta diversity was reportedly seen in malignant thyroid tumors than benign nodules, in blood and tumor.

Patients were all untreated before their thyroid surgery. The CDR3 runs to 15 residues. The junction had 16 bases not matched to a gene; V was cut back by 7 bases and J by 13 bases. Germline CDR1 is LGHNT and CDR2 is FRNRAP. The J gene is TRBJ1-6, the V gene TRBV12-5; TRBD1 matches at 7 bases. The receptor's source is a female donor with papillary thyroid cancer or a benign thyroid nodule (not recorded which). Some clones in this sample may be carry-over from other donors' samples. Specimen: tumor tissue. CDR3 sequence (DNA): TGTGCTAGTGCCCTTTTCGTAGGGGGCGCATTTCCCCTCCACTTT. Translating it yields CASALFVGGAFPLHF.